These T cell receptor beta chains were read from a single sample in a study of shared clonotypes between healthy human individuals. Profiling relied on immunoSEQ multiplex PCR, and the TCRdb table lists in-frame clones only, not all of them. Here the sample spans a few million clones, around 94% being singletons. The sequenced material came from naive CD4+ T cells sorted from blood. All receptors come from a man between 18 and 35 years old in good health. The CDR3 runs from the conserved cysteine through the conserved F or W. Fields, in order: V gene, clone size, J gene, D gene, CDR3 protein, CDR3 DNA. D genes are given only for firm matches. The size field is filled for only some rows; it gives once, few, many or a size class.

v_call: TRBV4-1; clone_size: .; j_call: TRBJ1-5; d_call: TRBD1; cdr3_aa: CASSQEGRGQNQPQHF; cdr3_nt: TGCGCCAGCAGCCAAGAGGGAAGGGGGCAAAATCAGCCCCAGCATTTT
v_call: TRBV7-2; clone_size: .; j_call: TRBJ2-5; d_call: .; cdr3_aa: CASSLAHRETQYF; cdr3_nt: TGTGCCAGCAGCTTAGCACATCGAGAGACCCAGTACTTC
v_call: TRBV5-1; clone_size: .; j_call: TRBJ2-6; d_call: .; cdr3_aa: CASSFAGTPSGANVLTF; cdr3_nt: TGCGCCAGCAGCTTTGCGGGGACCCCCTCTGGGGCCAACGTCCTGACTTTC
v_call: TRBV7-3; clone_size: .; j_call: TRBJ1-4; d_call: TRBD1; cdr3_aa: CASSPGQTTNEKLFF; cdr3_nt: TGTGCCAGCAGCCCGGGACAGACAACTAATGAAAAACTGTTTTTT
v_call: TRBV14; clone_size: .; j_call: TRBJ2-5; d_call: TRBD1; cdr3_aa: CASSQGGTAQETQYF; cdr3_nt: TGTGCCAGCAGCCAAGGGGGGACAGCCCAAGAGACCCAGTACTTC
v_call: TRBV2; clone_size: .; j_call: TRBJ2-3; d_call: TRBD2; cdr3_aa: CASSQGPSGIGYF; cdr3_nt: TGTGCCAGCAGTCAAGGCCCTAGCGGGATAGGGTATTTT
v_call: TRBV4-1; clone_size: .; j_call: TRBJ2-1; d_call: TRBD2; cdr3_aa: CASSQDRILLAVNEQFF; cdr3_nt: TGCGCCAGCAGCCAAGATCGGATCTTACTAGCGGTCAATGAGCAGTTCTTC
v_call: TRBV7-2; clone_size: .; j_call: TRBJ2-7; d_call: .; cdr3_aa: CASSSGSEQYF; cdr3_nt: TGTGCCAGCAGCTCCGGCAGCGAGCAGTACTTC
v_call: TRBV4-1; clone_size: .; j_call: TRBJ1-1; d_call: TRBD1; cdr3_aa: CASSQPGQGPEAFF; cdr3_nt: TGCGCCAGCAGCCAACCGGGACAGGGACCTGAAGCTTTCTTT
v_call: TRBV28; clone_size: .; j_call: TRBJ1-1; d_call: TRBD1; cdr3_aa: CASSFASTGGTEAFF; cdr3_nt: TGTGCCAGCAGTTTCGCGTCTACAGGGGGCACTGAAGCTTTCTTT
v_call: TRBV5-8; clone_size: .; j_call: TRBJ1-5; d_call: TRBD1; cdr3_aa: CASIELGGYSNQPQHF; cdr3_nt: TGTGCCAGCATCGAATTAGGGGGCTATAGCAATCAGCCCCAGCATTTT
v_call: TRBV2; clone_size: .; j_call: TRBJ2-5; d_call: .; cdr3_aa: CASSSGDQETQYF; cdr3_nt: TGTGCCAGCAGCTCCGGGGACCAGGAGACCCAGTACTTC
v_call: TRBV5-1; clone_size: .; j_call: TRBJ2-6; d_call: .; cdr3_aa: CASSLVITGANVLTF; cdr3_nt: TGCGCCAGCAGCTTGGTAATTACTGGGGCCAACGTCCTGACTTTC
v_call: TRBV5-1; clone_size: .; j_call: TRBJ2-2; d_call: .; cdr3_aa: CASSLDGGNTGELFF; cdr3_nt: TGCGCCAGCAGCTTGGACGGAGGGAACACCGGGGAGCTGTTTTTT
v_call: TRBV11-2; clone_size: .; j_call: TRBJ2-7; d_call: TRBD1; cdr3_aa: CASSLSGQPIYEQYF; cdr3_nt: TGTGCCAGCAGCTTATCGGGACAGCCGATCTACGAGCAGTACTTC
v_call: TRBV14; clone_size: .; j_call: TRBJ1-1; d_call: .; cdr3_aa: CASSHFGDPGTEAFF; cdr3_nt: TGTGCCAGCAGCCACTTTGGGGACCCGGGCACTGAAGCTTTCTTT
v_call: TRBV6-1; clone_size: .; j_call: TRBJ2-7; d_call: .; cdr3_aa: CASRREQAVEQYF; cdr3_nt: TGTGCCAGCCGGCGGGAACAAGCAGTCGAGCAGTACTTC
v_call: TRBV19; clone_size: .; j_call: TRBJ2-2; d_call: .; cdr3_aa: CASSTQGRGPTGELFF; cdr3_nt: TGTGCCAGTAGTACTCAGGGCAGGGGCCCCACCGGGGAGCTGTTTTTT
v_call: TRBV6-5; clone_size: .; j_call: TRBJ1-1; d_call: .; cdr3_aa: CASSQLTEAFF; cdr3_nt: TGTGCCAGCAGTCAATTGACTGAAGCTTTCTTT
v_call: TRBV25-1; clone_size: .; j_call: TRBJ2-7; d_call: .; cdr3_aa: CATSGGNVASYEQYF; cdr3_nt: TGTGCCACCTCCGGGGGAAACGTTGCTTCCTACGAGCAGTACTTC
v_call: TRBV2; clone_size: .; j_call: TRBJ1-6; d_call: TRBD1; cdr3_aa: CASTGQGMPPLHF; cdr3_nt: TGTGCCAGCACCGGACAGGGAATGCCACCCCTCCACTTT
v_call: TRBV11-3; clone_size: .; j_call: TRBJ2-5; d_call: .; cdr3_aa: CASSPGQRGETQYF; cdr3_nt: TGTGCCAGCAGCCCCGGACAGAGAGGAGAGACCCAGTACTTC
v_call: TRBV6-5; clone_size: few; j_call: TRBJ1-6; d_call: .; cdr3_aa: CASRNRVPSPLHF; cdr3_nt: TGTGCCAGCAGGAACAGGGTACCTTCACCCCTCCACTTT
v_call: TRBV6-1; clone_size: .; j_call: TRBJ2-7; d_call: TRBD2; cdr3_aa: CATAGTTYEQYF; cdr3_nt: TGTGCCACCGCCGGGACTACCTACGAGCAGTACTTC
v_call: TRBV5-1; clone_size: .; j_call: TRBJ2-5; d_call: .; cdr3_aa: CASSSQPGAQETQYF; cdr3_nt: TGCGCCAGCAGTTCGCAGCCAGGGGCGCAAGAGACCCAGTACTTC
v_call: TRBV5-5; clone_size: .; j_call: TRBJ2-7; d_call: .; cdr3_aa: CASSRDGFSYEQYF; cdr3_nt: TGTGCCAGCAGCCGGGACGGTTTCTCCTACGAGCAGTACTTC
v_call: TRBV18; clone_size: .; j_call: TRBJ2-7; d_call: .; cdr3_aa: CASSPRGRPQDEQYF; cdr3_nt: TGTGCCAGCTCACCACGGGGACGCCCCCAGGACGAGCAGTACTTC
v_call: TRBV5-1; clone_size: .; j_call: TRBJ2-2; d_call: TRBD1; cdr3_aa: CASSTGQVDTGELFF; cdr3_nt: TGCGCCAGCAGCACGGGACAGGTCGACACCGGGGAGCTGTTTTTT
v_call: TRBV5-4; clone_size: .; j_call: TRBJ2-5; d_call: TRBD2; cdr3_aa: CAVSSGTTQETQYF; cdr3_nt: TGTGCCGTATCCTCCGGGACTACCCAAGAGACCCAGTACTTC
v_call: TRBV7-2; clone_size: .; j_call: TRBJ2-5; d_call: TRBD2; cdr3_aa: CASSSGLAGGGGETQYF; cdr3_nt: TGTGCCAGCAGCTCTGGACTAGCGGGAGGGGGAGGGGAGACCCAGTACTTC
v_call: TRBV7-2; clone_size: .; j_call: TRBJ2-5; d_call: .; cdr3_aa: CASSFNSGQETQYF; cdr3_nt: TGTGCCAGCAGCTTTAATAGCGGACAAGAGACCCAGTACTTC
v_call: TRBV7-3; clone_size: .; j_call: TRBJ2-1; d_call: TRBD2; cdr3_aa: CASSSTPGLAGGRGNEQFF; cdr3_nt: TGTGCCAGCAGCTCGACCCCGGGACTAGCGGGGGGGCGGGGCAATGAGCAGTTCTTC
v_call: TRBV11-2; clone_size: .; j_call: TRBJ2-7; d_call: .; cdr3_aa: CASSLDVDEQYF; cdr3_nt: TGTGCCAGCAGCTTAGATGTTGACGAGCAGTACTTC
v_call: TRBV5-1; clone_size: .; j_call: TRBJ2-5; d_call: TRBD2; cdr3_aa: CASSPIGTREKTQYF; cdr3_nt: TGCGCCAGCAGCCCGATTGGGACTAGAGAGAAGACCCAGTACTTC
v_call: TRBV5-1; clone_size: .; j_call: TRBJ2-5; d_call: .; cdr3_aa: CASSLETDRRARGETQYF; cdr3_nt: TGCGCCAGCAGCTTGGAAACCGACAGGAGGGCCAGGGGGGAGACCCAGTACTTC
v_call: TRBV5-1; clone_size: .; j_call: TRBJ2-7; d_call: .; cdr3_aa: CASSLSAGGYEQYF; cdr3_nt: TGCGCCAGCAGCTTGTCGGCAGGGGGGTACGAGCAGTACTTC
v_call: TRBV19; clone_size: .; j_call: TRBJ1-4; d_call: .; cdr3_aa: CASSKEVEKLFF; cdr3_nt: TGTGCCAGTAGTAAGGAAGTTGAAAAACTGTTTTTT
v_call: TRBV5-1; clone_size: once; j_call: TRBJ1-3; d_call: TRBD1; cdr3_aa: CASSFLGQGSGNTIYF; cdr3_nt: TGCGCCAGCAGCTTCCTGGGACAGGGTTCCGGAAACACCATATATTTT
v_call: TRBV5-6; clone_size: .; j_call: TRBJ1-1; d_call: .; cdr3_aa: CASSTLQGGNTEAFF; cdr3_nt: TGTGCCAGCAGCACCCTACAGGGTGGGAACACTGAAGCTTTCTTT
v_call: TRBV6-5; clone_size: .; j_call: TRBJ2-7; d_call: .; cdr3_aa: CASSRGNPPMGEQYF; cdr3_nt: TGTGCCAGCAGTCGAGGTAACCCCCCGATGGGGGAGCAGTACTTC
v_call: TRBV7-9; clone_size: .; j_call: TRBJ1-1; d_call: .; cdr3_aa: CASRGQALNTEAFF; cdr3_nt: TGTGCCAGCAGAGGGCAAGCCTTGAACACTGAAGCTTTCTTT
v_call: TRBV10-1; clone_size: .; j_call: TRBJ2-5; d_call: .; cdr3_aa: CASSVGWGETQYF; cdr3_nt: TGCGCCAGCAGTGTCGGGTGGGGAGAGACCCAGTACTTC
v_call: TRBV18; clone_size: .; j_call: TRBJ2-7; d_call: .; cdr3_aa: CASSNRGPNEQYF; cdr3_nt: TGTGCCAGCTCCAATCGGGGCCCCAACGAGCAGTACTTC
v_call: TRBV25-1; clone_size: .; j_call: TRBJ2-3; d_call: TRBD1; cdr3_aa: CASSERTGTDTQYF; cdr3_nt: TGTGCCAGCAGTGAACGGACAGGGACAGATACGCAGTATTTT
v_call: TRBV27; clone_size: .; j_call: TRBJ2-5; d_call: TRBD2; cdr3_aa: CASSLSRLAEETQYF; cdr3_nt: TGTGCCAGCAGTTTATCGCGACTAGCGGAAGAGACCCAGTACTTC
v_call: TRBV25-1; clone_size: .; j_call: TRBJ1-4; d_call: .; cdr3_aa: CASSDLGRGYNEKLFF; cdr3_nt: TGTGCCAGCAGTGATCTAGGTCGGGGCTACAATGAAAAACTGTTTTTT
v_call: TRBV5-1; clone_size: once; j_call: TRBJ2-7; d_call: TRBD1; cdr3_aa: CASSLAGTGGIRKQYF; cdr3_nt: TGCGCCAGCAGCTTGGCGGGGACAGGGGGAATACGAAAGCAGTACTTC
v_call: TRBV19; clone_size: .; j_call: TRBJ1-2; d_call: TRBD1; cdr3_aa: CASTLGQGFYGYTF; cdr3_nt: TGTGCCAGTACCCTCGGACAGGGTTTCTATGGCTACACCTTC
v_call: TRBV5-1; clone_size: .; j_call: TRBJ2-3; d_call: .; cdr3_aa: CASSFRGYTDTQYF; cdr3_nt: TGCGCCAGCAGCTTCCGGGGTTACACAGATACGCAGTATTTT
v_call: TRBV6-5; clone_size: .; j_call: TRBJ1-6; d_call: TRBD1; cdr3_aa: CASSPGTGYSPLHF; cdr3_nt: TGTGCCAGCAGCCCCGGGACAGGGTATTCACCCCTCCACTTT
v_call: TRBV6-4; clone_size: .; j_call: TRBJ2-1; d_call: TRBD1; cdr3_aa: CASSRTGSGEQFF; cdr3_nt: TGTGCCAGCAGCCGGACAGGTTCGGGTGAGCAGTTCTTC
v_call: TRBV29-1; clone_size: .; j_call: TRBJ2-2; d_call: .; cdr3_aa: CSVHSGMDTGELFF; cdr3_nt: TGCAGCGTTCATTCGGGGATGGACACCGGGGAGCTGTTTTTT
v_call: TRBV9; clone_size: .; j_call: TRBJ2-3; d_call: .; cdr3_aa: CASSAFTGASTDTQYF; cdr3_nt: TGTGCCAGCAGCGCATTCACGGGGGCAAGCACAGATACGCAGTATTTT
v_call: TRBV7-9; clone_size: .; j_call: TRBJ2-5; d_call: .; cdr3_aa: CASSPNPLRWVQETQYF; cdr3_nt: TGTGCCAGCAGCCCGAACCCGTTGAGGTGGGTCCAAGAGACCCAGTACTTC
v_call: TRBV5-1; clone_size: .; j_call: TRBJ1-5; d_call: .; cdr3_aa: CASSFSLNQPQHF; cdr3_nt: TGCGCCAGCAGCTTTTCCCTAAATCAGCCCCAGCATTTT